This T cell receptor beta chain was captured in a study of shared clonotypes between healthy human individuals. Study-wide results and caveats: An expected dependence of interdonor clonotype sharing on sequencing depth was noted.

This CDR3 contains 13 residues. Deletions cut 10 bases from V and 5 bases from J, with 14 bases between. Per the germline V gene, CDR1 is ENHRY and CDR2 is SYGVKD. Input per replicate PCR of unsorted PBMC was about 270 ng DNA, corresponding to tens of thousands of T cell genomes. Sequencing used immunoSEQ multiplex PCR; TCRdb keeps in-frame clones, though not all of them. The repertoire holds approximately 500,000 clones, with more than 65% as singletons. For this clone: Its antigen is as yet unknown.

This receptor was identified in a woman in her forties in good health. Some clones in this sample may be carry-over from other donors' samples. The rearrangement uses TRBV10-3 and TRBJ1-4, with unresolved D. The sequencing input was PBMCs. The CDR3 DNA follows: TGTGCCACAGGCCTTAACTTAAATGAAAAACTGTTTTTT. Protein: CATGLNLNEKLFF.